This TCR beta chain emerged from a study of memory CD4+ T cells and cytomegalovirus serostatus. The CDR3 runs to 19 residues. CDR1 is LGHNA, CDR2 YNFKEQ, per germline. V lost 1 base and J lost 3, with 24 bases in between. Clones were sequenced by immunoSEQ multiplex PCR, and TCRdb holds only the in-frame ones, with some missing. This sample has about 50,000 clones, with 82% found just once. Single viable CD3+CD4+CD8-CD45RO+ cells were sorted as the memory CD4+ T cells. CMV serostatus came from serum IgG against pp150, pp28, p38, p52. After thawing, CD4+ T cells were positively selected. This clone was recorded only once.

This receptor was obtained from an adult in good health and CMV-seronegative. The chain is built from TRBV4-2 and TRBJ2-5; maybe TRBD2 (6 bases). Material: memory CD4+ T cells from blood. CDR3 sequence: CASSQGTTGGRRGEETQYF. The CDR3 nucleotides are TGTGCCAGCAGCCAAGGGACTACAGGCGGGCGGCGGGGTGAAGAGACCCAGTACTTC.